These 16 T cell receptor beta chains came from one sample sequenced in a study of cytomegalovirus exposure and HLA in healthy donors. In the PCR, 60 Vbeta and 13 Jbeta primers were used. Method: immunoSEQ multiplex PCR; TCRdb's copy keeps in-frame clones and lacks some. Its table records 150,000 to 200,000 clones. Sample: PBMCs. The receptor set was obtained from a man aged 30-40 years in good health and CMV-seronegative.

The rearrangement joins TRBV4-3 to TRBJ2-1; the D gene is possibly TRBD2 (6 bases). This CDR3 comprises 15 residues. The germline V gene encodes CDR1 LGHNA and CDR2 YSLEER. V was clipped by 0 bases and J by 4 bases, with 10 bases between them. CDR3 sequence: CASSQDGAGYNEQFF. The CDR3 region has the DNA TGCGCCAGCAGCCAAGATGGGGCGGGGTACAATGAGCAGTTCTTC.

V usage is TRBV5-4 and J usage is TRBJ1-1; tentative D call: TRBD1 (6 bases). Between the trimmed V and J ends, which lost 5 bases and 7 bases, there was a span of 15 bases. Looked up from germline, CDR1 is SGHNT and CDR2 is YYREEE (reference sequence). This CDR3 spans 13 amino acids. CDR3 DNA sequence: TGTGCCAGCAGTTCCCGTGTAGGGGGTGAAGCTTTCTTT. Residues: CASSSRVGGEAFF.

This chain uses TRBV7-2 with TRBJ1-2, with 9 bases aligning to TRBD1. CDR3 length: 14 amino acids. Looked up from germline, CDR1 is SGHTA and CDR2 is FQGNSA. Losses at the gene ends were 0 bases for V and 8 bases for J; bases not matched to a gene: 4. CDR3 DNA sequence: TGTGCCAGCAGCTTAGCGGACAGGGGTCGAGGCTACACCTTC. It is translated as CASSLADRGRGYTF. Full variable domain (rest looked up from reference TRBV7-2 and TRBJ1-2): GAGVSQSPSNKVTEKGKDVELRCDPISGHTALYWYRQSLGQGLEFLIYFQGNSAPDKSGLPSDRFSAERTGGSVSTLTIQRTQQEDSAVYLCASSLADRGRGYTFGSGTRLTVV.

The chain combines TRBV2 with TRBJ1-1; D is uncertain. Per germline, CDR1 SNHLY and CDR2 FYNNEI. V shed 10 bases and J shed 8 bases, with 20 bases lying between them. The CDR3 is 13 residues long. CDR3 bases: TGTGCCATCTCTATCCGTGAAGGAGGAGAAGCTTTCTTT. The encoded protein is CAISIREGGEAFF. Together with reference TRBV2 and TRBJ1-1, the CDR3 gives the full variable domain: EPEVTQTPSHQVTQMGQEVILRCVPISNHLYFYWYRQILGQKVEFLVSFYNNEISEKSEIFDDQFSVERPDGSNFTLKIRSTKLEDSAMYFCAISIREGGEAFFGQGTRLTVV.

V usage is TRBV11-2 and J usage is TRBJ2-5; 8 bases agree with TRBD1. J was trimmed by 4 bases and V by 5 bases; bases with no gene match: 6. In germline, CDR1 is SGHAT, CDR2 FQNNGV. The CDR3 consists of 14 residues. The CDR3 nucleotides read TGTGCCAGCAGCCTCGGGACAGGAGGAGAGACCCAGTACTTC. It is translated as CASSLGTGGETQYF.

This chain uses TRBV25-1 with TRBJ1-2, with D tentatively TRBD1 (6 bases). Germline assignment: CDR1 MGHDK and CDR2 SYGVNS. V lost 1 base, J lost 4 bases, and 10 bases lay in between. The CDR3 consists of 14 residues. This CDR3 reads CASSELTGPYGYTF. CDR3 DNA sequence: TGTGCCAGCAGTGAATTAACAGGGCCCTATGGCTACACCTTC.

The chain uses TRBV5-1 and TRBJ1-1; 10 nucleotides agree with TRBD1. Germline V gene sequence: CDR1 SGHRS, CDR2 YFSETQ. This CDR3 spans 15 amino acids. V shed 4 bases, J shed 6 bases, and the junction held 9 bases outside the gene matches. The chain's CDR3 is CASSVAGQGLSEAFF. As DNA, the CDR3 is TGCGCCAGCAGCGTGGCGGGACAGGGGCTTTCTGAAGCTTTCTTT.

The chain links TRBV27 to TRBJ2-7; the D gene is possibly TRBD2 (5 bases). V was shortened by 5 bases and J by 1 base, with 9 bases between the two germline ends. Germline lookup yields CDR1 MNHEY and CDR2 SMNVEV (reference sequence). The CDR3 is made up of 13 amino acids. The CDR3 sequence is CASSPGSSYEQYF. Here the CDR3 DNA reads TGTGCCAGCAGTCCGGGGAGTTCCTACGAGCAGTACTTC.

The genes are TRBV19 and TRBJ2-1; 15 bases fit TRBD2. Unmatched junction bases numbered 5, after V lost 0 bases and J lost 11 bases. The germline CDR1 and CDR2 sequences are LNHDA and SQIVND (reference sequence). The CDR3 loop spans 16 amino acids. CDR3 sequence: CASSIEGLAGGLKQFF. CDR3 DNA: TGTGCCAGTAGTATAGAGGGACTAGCGGGGGGTCTTAAGCAGTTCTTC.

The chain couples TRBV2 to TRBJ2-7; D is possibly TRBD2 (5 bases). Germline values: CDR1 SNHLY, CDR2 FYNNEI. V dropped 4 bases and J dropped 1 base, with 17 bases sitting between them. The CDR3 loop spans 16 amino acids. Here the CDR3 reads CASSGNPTGSSYEQYF. In nucleotides, the CDR3 is TGTGCCAGCAGTGGTAATCCGACGGGGAGTTCCTACGAGCAGTACTTC.

The rearrangement joins TRBV7-2 to TRBJ2-1; TRBD2 matches 9 bases. V trimming: 1 base; J trimming: 6 bases; junction bases outside the gene matches: 7. The CDR3 is made up of 16 amino acids. The germline V gene encodes CDR1 SGHTA and CDR2 FQGNSA. Here the CDR3 reads CASSLDGSGSGNEQFF. CDR3 coding DNA: TGTGCCAGCAGCTTAGATGGTAGCGGGAGTGGCAATGAGCAGTTCTTC.

Note on this clone: Different DNA sequences within this sample yield the same CDR3. The J gene is TRBJ2-3, the V gene TRBV6-6; weak D call: TRBD2 (6 bases). Germline-derived CDR1 and CDR2 are MNHNY and SVGAGI (reference sequence). The CDR3 extends over 15 amino acids. The V end was cut by 0 bases, the J end by 6 bases, with 13 bases between. The CDR3 sequence: CASSYSRGVTDTQYF. The CDR3 DNA reads as TGTGCCAGCAGTTACTCGCGGGGCGTTACGGATACGCAGTATTTT.

V is TRBV6-5 and J is TRBJ2-7; 7 bases are a match to TRBD2. V gave up 6 bases and J gave up 0 bases; unmatched junction bases: 5. This CDR3 is built from 14 residues. Germline V CDR1 and CDR2: MNHEY, SVGAGI. The CDR3 sequence is CASSGLADSYEQYF. CDR3 nucleotide sequence: TGTGCCAGCAGCGGCCTAGCGGACTCCTACGAGCAGTACTTC.

This rearrangement joins TRBV9 to TRBJ1-1, with TRBD1 matching 10 bases. Germline trimming cut 4 bases from V and 3 bases from J; bases unmatched to any gene: 6. Germline V lookup: CDR1 SGDLS, CDR2 YYNGEE. The CDR3 has 15 residues. The chain's CDR3 is CASSNRDRGYTEAFF. In DNA, the CDR3 is TGTGCCAGCAGCAACCGGGACAGGGGTTACACTGAAGCTTTCTTT.

The rearrangement joins TRBV10-2 to TRBJ1-1; D is possibly TRBD1 (5 bases). This CDR3 contains 14 residues. Trimming stripped 6 bases from V and 4 bases from J, with 15 bases between. Germline loops: CDR1 WSHSY, CDR2 SAAADI. CDR3 in amino acids: CASRSSGGGTEAFF. In DNA, the CDR3 is TGCGCCAGCAGGAGCTCTGGCGGGGGCACTGAAGCTTTCTTT.

J is TRBJ1-2 and V is TRBV28; 9 bases match TRBD1. After removal of 2 bases from V and 2 bases from J, the junction contained 3 bases not matched to a gene. The CDR3 loop spans 15 amino acids. The germline CDR1 and CDR2 sequences are MDHEN and SYDVKM. The CDR3 here is CASSLTGTGNYGYTF. In DNA, the CDR3 is TGTGCCAGCAGTTTAACCGGGACAGGGAACTATGGCTACACCTTC.